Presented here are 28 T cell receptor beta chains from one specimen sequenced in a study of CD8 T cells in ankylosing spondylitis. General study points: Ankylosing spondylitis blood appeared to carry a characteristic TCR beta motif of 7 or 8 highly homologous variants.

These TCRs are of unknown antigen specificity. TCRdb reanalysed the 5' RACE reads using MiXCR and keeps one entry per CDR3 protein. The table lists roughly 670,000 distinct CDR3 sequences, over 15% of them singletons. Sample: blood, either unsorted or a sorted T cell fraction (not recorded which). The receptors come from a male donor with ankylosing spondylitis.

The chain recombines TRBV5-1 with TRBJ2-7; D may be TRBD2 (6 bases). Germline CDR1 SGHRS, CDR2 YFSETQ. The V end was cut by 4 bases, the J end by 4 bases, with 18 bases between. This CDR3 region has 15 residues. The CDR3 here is CASSLRDSAVYEQYF. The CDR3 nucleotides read TGCGCCAGCAGCCTCAGGGACTCCGCCGTGTACGAGCAGTACTTC.

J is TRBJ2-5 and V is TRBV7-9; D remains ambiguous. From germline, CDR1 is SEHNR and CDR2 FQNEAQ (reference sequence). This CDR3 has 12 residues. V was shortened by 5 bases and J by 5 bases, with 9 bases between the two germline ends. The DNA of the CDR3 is TGTGCCAGCAGCAACCAGGCGGAGACCCAGTACTTC. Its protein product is CASSNQAETQYF.

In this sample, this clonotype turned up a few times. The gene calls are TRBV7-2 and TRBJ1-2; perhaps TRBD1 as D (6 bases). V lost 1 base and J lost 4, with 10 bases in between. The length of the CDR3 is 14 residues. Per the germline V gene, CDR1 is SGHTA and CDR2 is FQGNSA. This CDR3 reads CASSLGQASYGYTF. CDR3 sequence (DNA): TGTGCCAGCAGCTTAGGACAGGCTTCCTATGGCTACACCTTC.

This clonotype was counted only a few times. The CDR3 DNA is TGTGCCAGCGGACCTATTCTTTCTTACGAGCAGTACTTC. This encodes CASGPILSYEQYF. The rearrangement links TRBV28 to TRBJ2-7; D is uncertain. This CDR3 is 13 amino acids long. The ends were cut back, 8 bases at V and 4 bases at J, with 15 bases in the middle. Germline CDR1 reads MDHEN; CDR2 reads SYDVKM.

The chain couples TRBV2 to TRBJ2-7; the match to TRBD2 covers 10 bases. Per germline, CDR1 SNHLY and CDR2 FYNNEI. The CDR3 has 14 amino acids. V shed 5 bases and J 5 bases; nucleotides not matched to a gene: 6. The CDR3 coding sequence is TGTGCCAGCAGTAGCAGCGGGAGGGCAAACGAGCAGTACTTC. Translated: CASSSSGRANEQYF.

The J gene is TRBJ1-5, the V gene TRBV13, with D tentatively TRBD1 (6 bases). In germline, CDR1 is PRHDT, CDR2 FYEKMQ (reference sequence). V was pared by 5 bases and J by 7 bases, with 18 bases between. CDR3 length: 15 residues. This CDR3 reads CASSLKAGAGQPQHF. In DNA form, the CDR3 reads TGTGCCAGCAGCCTCAAGGCGGGGGCTGGACAGCCCCAGCATTTT.

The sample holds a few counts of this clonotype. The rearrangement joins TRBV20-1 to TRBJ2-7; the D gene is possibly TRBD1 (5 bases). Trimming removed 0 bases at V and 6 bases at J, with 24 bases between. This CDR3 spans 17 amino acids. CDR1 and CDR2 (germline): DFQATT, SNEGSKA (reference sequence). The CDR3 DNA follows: TGCAGTGCTAGAGATCGGAAGTCGGCAGGGTCTTTTCGCGAGCAGTACTTC. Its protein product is CSARDRKSAGSFREQYF.

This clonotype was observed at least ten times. CDR3 nucleotide sequence: TGCGCCAGCAGTGACCAAGGACGGACCGGGGAGCTGTTTTTT. Its protein is CASSDQGRTGELFF. V usage is TRBV10-1 and J usage is TRBJ2-2; D is uncertain. V lost 3 bases and J 5 bases, leaving 10 bases between the germline ends. The germline gives CDR1 WNHNN, CDR2 SYGVQD (reference sequence). This CDR3 is 14 amino acids long.

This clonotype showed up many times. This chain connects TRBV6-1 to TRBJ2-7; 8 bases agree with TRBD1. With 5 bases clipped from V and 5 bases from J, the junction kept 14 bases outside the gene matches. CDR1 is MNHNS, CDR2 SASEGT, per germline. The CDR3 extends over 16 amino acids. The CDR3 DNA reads TGTGCCAGCAGTCCATCTTTTGTGACAGGGGTCCACGAGCAGTACTTC. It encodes CASSPSFVTGVHEQYF.

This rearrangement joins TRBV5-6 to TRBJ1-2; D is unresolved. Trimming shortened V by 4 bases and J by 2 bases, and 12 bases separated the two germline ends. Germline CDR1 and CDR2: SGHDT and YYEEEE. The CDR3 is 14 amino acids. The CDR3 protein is CASSPEVGNYGYTF. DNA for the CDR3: TGTGCCAGCAGCCCGGAGGTGGGGAACTATGGCTACACCTTC.

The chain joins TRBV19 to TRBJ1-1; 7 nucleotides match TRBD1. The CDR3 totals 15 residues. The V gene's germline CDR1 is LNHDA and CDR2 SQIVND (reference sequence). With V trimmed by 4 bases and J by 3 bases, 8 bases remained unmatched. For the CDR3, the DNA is TGTGCCAGTAGTAGCTGGGACAGAACGGACACTGAAGCTTTCTTT. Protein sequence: CASSSWDRTDTEAFF.

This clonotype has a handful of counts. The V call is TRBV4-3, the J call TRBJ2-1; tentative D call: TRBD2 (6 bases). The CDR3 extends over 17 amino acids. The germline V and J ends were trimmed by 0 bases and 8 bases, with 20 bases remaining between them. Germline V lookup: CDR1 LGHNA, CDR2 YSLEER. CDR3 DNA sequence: TGCGCCAGCAGCCAAGAGTCGAGGCGCGGGAAGTCGGATGAGCAGTTCTTC. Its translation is CASSQESRRGKSDEQFF.

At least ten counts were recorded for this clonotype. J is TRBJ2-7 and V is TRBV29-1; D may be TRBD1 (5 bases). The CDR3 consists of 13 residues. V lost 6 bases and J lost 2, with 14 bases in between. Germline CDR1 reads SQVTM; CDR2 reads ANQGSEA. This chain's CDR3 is CSVSGAETYEQYF. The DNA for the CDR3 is TGCAGCGTCAGTGGGGCGGAAACCTACGAGCAGTACTTC.

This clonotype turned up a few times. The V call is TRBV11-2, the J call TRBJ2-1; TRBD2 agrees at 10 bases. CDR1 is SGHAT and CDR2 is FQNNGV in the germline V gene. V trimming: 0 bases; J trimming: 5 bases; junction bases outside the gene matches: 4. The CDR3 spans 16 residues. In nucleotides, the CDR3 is TGTGCCAGCAGCTTAGATCTCCTAGCGGGGGACAATGAGCAGTTCTTC. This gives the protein CASSLDLLAGDNEQFF.

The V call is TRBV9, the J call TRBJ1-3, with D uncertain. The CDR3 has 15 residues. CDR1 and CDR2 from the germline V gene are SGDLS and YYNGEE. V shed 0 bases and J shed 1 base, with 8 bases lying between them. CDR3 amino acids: CASSVAEGSGNTIYF. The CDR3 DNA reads TGTGCCAGCAGCGTAGCCGAGGGATCTGGAAACACCATATATTTT.

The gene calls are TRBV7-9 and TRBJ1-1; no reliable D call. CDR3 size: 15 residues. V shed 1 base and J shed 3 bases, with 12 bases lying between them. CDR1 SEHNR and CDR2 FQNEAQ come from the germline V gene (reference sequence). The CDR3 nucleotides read TGTGCCAGCAGCTTAGAGGTAGGCGGCTACACTGAAGCTTTCTTT. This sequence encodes CASSLEVGGYTEAFF.

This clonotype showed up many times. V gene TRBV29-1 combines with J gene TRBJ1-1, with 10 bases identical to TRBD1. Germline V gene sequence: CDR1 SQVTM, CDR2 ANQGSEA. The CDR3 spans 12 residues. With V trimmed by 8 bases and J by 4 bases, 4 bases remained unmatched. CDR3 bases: TGCAGCACGACAGGGGGCGGCACTGAAGCTTTCTTT. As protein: CSTTGGGTEAFF.

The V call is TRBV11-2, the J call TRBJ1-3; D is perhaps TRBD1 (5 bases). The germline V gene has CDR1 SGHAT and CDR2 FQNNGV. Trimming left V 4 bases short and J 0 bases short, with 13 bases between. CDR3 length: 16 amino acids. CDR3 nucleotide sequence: TGTGCCAGCAGCTCCGGGGACGGGCGCTCTGGAAACACCATATATTTT. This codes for CASSSGDGRSGNTIYF.

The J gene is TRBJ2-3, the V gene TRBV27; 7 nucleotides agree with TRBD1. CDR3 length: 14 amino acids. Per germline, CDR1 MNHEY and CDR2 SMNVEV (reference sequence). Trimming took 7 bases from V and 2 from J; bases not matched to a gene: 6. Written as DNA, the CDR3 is TGTGCCAGCATTGCAGACAGGGACACAGATACGCAGTATTTT. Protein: CASIADRDTDTQYF.

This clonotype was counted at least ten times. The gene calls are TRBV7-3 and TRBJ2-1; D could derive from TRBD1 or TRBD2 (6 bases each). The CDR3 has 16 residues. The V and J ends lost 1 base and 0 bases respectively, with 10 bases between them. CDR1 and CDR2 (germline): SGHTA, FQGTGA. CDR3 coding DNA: TGTGCCAGCAGCTTAATAGGGGGGAGCTCCTACAATGAGCAGTTCTTC. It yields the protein CASSLIGGSSYNEQFF.

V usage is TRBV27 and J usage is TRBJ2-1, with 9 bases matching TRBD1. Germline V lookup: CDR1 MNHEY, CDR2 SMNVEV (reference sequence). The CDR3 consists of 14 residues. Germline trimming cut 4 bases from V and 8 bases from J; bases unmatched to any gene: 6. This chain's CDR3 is CASSYGTGWDEQFF. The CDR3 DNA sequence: TGTGCCAGCAGTTACGGGACAGGGTGGGATGAGCAGTTCTTC.

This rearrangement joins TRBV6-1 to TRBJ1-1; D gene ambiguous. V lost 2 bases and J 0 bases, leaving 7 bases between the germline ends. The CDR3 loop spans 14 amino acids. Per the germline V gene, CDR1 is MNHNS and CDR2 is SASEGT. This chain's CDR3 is CASSEYSMNTEAFF. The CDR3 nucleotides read TGTGCCAGCAGTGAATACAGCATGAACACTGAAGCTTTCTTT.

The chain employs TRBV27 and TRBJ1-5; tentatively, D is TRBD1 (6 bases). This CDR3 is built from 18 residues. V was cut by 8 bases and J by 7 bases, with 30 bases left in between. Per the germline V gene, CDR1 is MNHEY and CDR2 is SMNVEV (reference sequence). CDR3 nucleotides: TGTGCCAGCGGCTTTCCGGCCGTCCCGGGACAAGTTCGGCAGCCCCAGCATTTT. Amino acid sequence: CASGFPAVPGQVRQPQHF.

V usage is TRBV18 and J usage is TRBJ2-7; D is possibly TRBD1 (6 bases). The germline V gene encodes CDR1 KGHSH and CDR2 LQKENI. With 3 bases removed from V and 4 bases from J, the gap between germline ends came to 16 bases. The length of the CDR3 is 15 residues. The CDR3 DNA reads TGTGCCAGCTCACCCCGGGCAGGGGCCAGGTACGAGCAGTACTTC. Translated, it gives CASSPRAGARYEQYF.

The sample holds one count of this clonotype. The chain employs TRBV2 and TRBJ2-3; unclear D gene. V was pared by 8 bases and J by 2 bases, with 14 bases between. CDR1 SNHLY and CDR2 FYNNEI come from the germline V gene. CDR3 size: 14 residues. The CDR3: CASLGWRDTDTQYF. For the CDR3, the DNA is TGTGCCAGCCTGGGGTGGAGAGACACAGATACGCAGTATTTT.

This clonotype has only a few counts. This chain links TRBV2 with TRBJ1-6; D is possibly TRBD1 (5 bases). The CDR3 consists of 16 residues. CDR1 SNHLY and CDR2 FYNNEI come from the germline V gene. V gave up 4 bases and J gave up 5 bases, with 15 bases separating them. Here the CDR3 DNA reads TGTGCCAGCAGTGTGAGGGGAGGGACCAATAATTCACCCCTCCACTTT. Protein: CASSVRGGTNNSPLHF.

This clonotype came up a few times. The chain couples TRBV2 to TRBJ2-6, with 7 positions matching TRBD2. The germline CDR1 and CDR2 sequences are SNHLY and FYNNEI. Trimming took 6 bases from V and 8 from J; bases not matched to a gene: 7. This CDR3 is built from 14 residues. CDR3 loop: CASSGRWGTNVLTF. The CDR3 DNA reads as TGTGCCAGCAGCGGGAGGTGGGGGACCAACGTCCTGACTTTC.

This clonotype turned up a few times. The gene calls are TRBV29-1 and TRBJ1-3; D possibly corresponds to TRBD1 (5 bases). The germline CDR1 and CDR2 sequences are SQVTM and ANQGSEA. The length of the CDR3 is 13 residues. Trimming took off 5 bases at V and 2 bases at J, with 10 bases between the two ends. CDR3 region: CSVRGDPGNTIYF. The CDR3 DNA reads TGCAGCGTTCGGGGGGATCCTGGAAACACCATATATTTT.